These 27 T cell receptor beta chains came from one sample sequenced in a study of blood T cells in healthy people across ages. A second PCR, run for 7 to 11 cycles, used a sample-barcoded 5' primer plus a J-beta primer mix. TCRdb re-analysed the 5' RACE reads in MiXCR, keeping a single row per CDR3 protein. This sample has some 900,000 distinct CDR3 sequences, with roughly 50% found just once. Material for sequencing was blood. These receptors originate from a man under 40 in good health.

The chain carries TRBV29-1 and TRBJ2-3, with D unresolved. Germline V gene data show CDR1 as SQVTM and CDR2 as ANQGSEA. The CDR3 contains 13 residues. Trimming removed 0 bases at V and 4 bases at J, with 8 bases between. The CDR3, as DNA: TGCAGCGTTGAAGATCGAAGGCCAGATACGCAGTATTTT. Translating gives CSVEDRRPDTQYF.

The chain's CDR3 is CASSPLGRAKSTDTQYF. In DNA, the CDR3 is TGTGCCAGCAGCCCCCTAGGCAGGGCGAAGAGCACAGATACGCAGTATTTT. The chain joins TRBV7-3 to TRBJ2-3; TRBD1 might be the D (5 bases). Germline V lookup: CDR1 SGHTA, CDR2 FQGTGA. Deletions cut 5 bases from V and 0 bases from J, with 18 bases between. The CDR3 is made up of 17 amino acids.

In this sample, this clonotype turned up a few times. CDR3 loop: CASSEKEGLDEQYF. The CDR3 DNA reads TGTGCCAGCAGTGAAAAGGAGGGGTTGGACGAGCAGTACTTC. This rearrangement joins TRBV2 to TRBJ2-7; tentatively, D is TRBD2 (6 bases). The CDR3 consists of 14 residues. Trimming pared 2 bases from V and 5 bases from J, leaving 13 bases between. From germline, CDR1 is SNHLY and CDR2 FYNNEI.

This clonotype was recorded a few times. The CDR3 bases are TGTGCCATCCCGGGACAGGGTCTCTACGAGCAGTACTTC. This translates into CAIPGQGLYEQYF. The chain joins TRBV10-3 to TRBJ2-7; 9 bases map to TRBD1. CDR3 length equals 13 residues. Losses at the gene ends were 8 bases for V and 3 bases for J; bases not matched to a gene: 5. Germline CDR1 reads ENHRY; CDR2 reads SYGVKD.

This clonotype was detected a few times. The chain employs TRBV7-9 and TRBJ2-3; D remains unclear. V was cut by 1 base and J by 1 base, with 12 bases left in between. The CDR3 is 16 residues long. CDR1 and CDR2 from the germline V gene are SEHNR and FQNEAQ (reference sequence). The CDR3 DNA follows: TGTGCCAGCAGCTTAGGAAGATCTGGTCGCACAGATACGCAGTATTTT. Its translation is CASSLGRSGRTDTQYF.

Points on this clonotype: A read error is possible here, since a much larger clone lies one base away. The CDR3 sequence: CASSPGTQEGLDEQYF. The DNA of the CDR3 is TGTGCCAGCAGCCCCGGGACCCAAGAAGGGCTGGATGAGCAGTACTTC. V gene TRBV12-3 or TRBV12-4 combines with J gene TRBJ2-5; either TRBD1 or TRBD2 may fit D (5 bases each). The length of the CDR3 is 16 residues. Deletions cut 6 bases from V and 11 bases from J, with 28 bases between.

The chain links TRBV7-6 to TRBJ1-2, with D uncertain. This CDR3 spans 13 amino acids. The V and J ends lost 1 base and 6 bases respectively, with 9 bases between them. CDR1 and CDR2 from the germline V gene are SGHVS and FNYEAQ. The CDR3 nucleotides are TGTGCCAGCAGCTTAGTACTCTTCGATGGCTACACCTTC. Protein: CASSLVLFDGYTF.

This clonotype was detected a few times. The chain employs TRBV24-1 and TRBJ2-2; D is possibly TRBD2 (6 bases). The CDR3 is 14 amino acids. The V gene's germline CDR1 is KGHDR and CDR2 SFDVKD. Trimming took 5 bases from V and 4 from J, leaving 10 bases between them. This CDR3 reads CATSVKGLTGELFF. The CDR3 coding sequence is TGTGCCACCAGTGTAAAGGGACTCACCGGGGAGCTGTTTTTT.

The chain uses TRBV28 and TRBJ2-3; D is perhaps TRBD1 or TRBD2 (5 bases each). The length of the CDR3 is 16 residues. The V gene's germline CDR1 is MDHEN and CDR2 SYDVKM. V was pared by 5 bases and J by 1 base, with 16 bases between. Here the CDR3 reads CASSLRPGRGTDTQYF. For the CDR3, the DNA is TGTGCCAGCAGTCTGCGGCCGGGGCGCGGCACAGATACGCAGTATTTT.

The rearrangement uses TRBV11-2 and TRBJ2-5, with 9 bases fitting TRBD1. The last part of the DNA fits TRBJ2-7 better; the J call may be wrong. The CDR3 spans 15 residues. Germline V gene data show CDR1 as SGHAT and CDR2 as FQNNGV. The CDR3 is CASSLVDRGVTEQYF. DNA for the CDR3: TGTGCCAGCAGCTTAGTTGACAGGGGGGTGACCGAGCAGTACTTC.

This sequence joins TRBV6-2 or TRBV6-3 and TRBJ2-3, with D possibly being TRBD1 (7 bases). Trimming took 0 bases from V and 4 from J, leaving 17 bases between them. The CDR3 is 17 amino acids. The germline V gene has CDR1 MNHEY and CDR2 SVGEGT. The CDR3 coding sequence is TGTGCCAGCAGTTACTCGAAGGTCCGGGGGACAGCAGATACGCAGTATTTT. Translation: CASSYSKVRGTADTQYF.

The chain's CDR3 is CASSLELAGGGNEQFF. The CDR3 nucleotides are TGTGCCAGCAGCTTAGAACTAGCGGGGGGTGGTAATGAGCAGTTCTTC. This sequence joins TRBV7-2 and TRBJ2-1; 12 bases agree with TRBD2. CDR1 is SGHTA, CDR2 FQGNSA, per germline. This CDR3 is built from 16 residues. V gave up 1 base and J gave up 7 bases; unmatched junction bases: 5.

The sample holds a few counts of this clonotype. The V gene is TRBV6-5, the J gene TRBJ2-5; TRBD1 or TRBD2 may be the D gene (5 bases each). V was pared by 2 bases and J by 3 bases, with 7 bases between. The length of the CDR3 is 13 residues. CDR1 and CDR2 (germline): MNHEY, SVGAGI. CDR3 nucleotide sequence: TGTGCCAGCAGTTACGGGACGGAAGAGACCCAGTACTTC. This encodes CASSYGTEETQYF.

The V call is TRBV20-1, the J call TRBJ1-1; no reliable D call. In germline, CDR1 is DFQATT, CDR2 SNEGSKA (reference sequence). V was cut by 5 bases and J by 8 bases, with 12 bases left in between. The CDR3 runs 11 residues. In DNA, the CDR3 is TGCAGTGCTGCCTTTGGACGAGAAGCTTTCTTT. Translation gives CSAAFGREAFF.

The chain is built from TRBV5-6 and TRBJ2-1; 7 positions match TRBD2. V gave up 4 bases and J gave up 5 bases; unmatched junction bases: 6. Germline CDR1 is SGHDT and CDR2 is YYEEEE. This CDR3 contains 14 residues. The CDR3 here is CASSQSSGDNEQFF. The CDR3 region has the DNA TGTGCCAGCAGCCAGTCTAGCGGCGACAATGAGCAGTTCTTC. The full variable domain, with the rest looked up from reference TRBV5-6 and TRBJ2-1, is DAGVTQSPTHLIKTRGQQVTLRCSPKSGHDTVSWYQQALGQGPQFIFQYYEEEERQRGNFPDRFSGHQFPNYSSELNVNALLLGDSALYLCASSQSSGDNEQFFGPGTRLTVL.

The rearrangement uses TRBV20-1 and TRBJ2-1; no firm D call. This CDR3 is built from 14 residues. V was trimmed by 0 bases and J by 3 bases, leaving 9 bases between them. CDR1 and CDR2 from the germline V gene are DFQATT and SNEGSKA (reference sequence). CDR3 protein: CSARDRKIYNEQFF. The DNA of the CDR3 is TGCAGTGCTAGAGATCGCAAGATCTACAATGAGCAGTTCTTC.

This chain connects TRBV5-1 to TRBJ2-7; 7 bases match TRBD1. Germline CDR1 and CDR2: SGHRS and YFSETQ. This CDR3 region has 15 residues. V lost 8 bases and J lost 5; bases outside the gene matches: 16. In DNA, the CDR3 is TGCGCCAGTTCTGAACCTTCTGACAGGGCCCACGAGCAGTACTTC. This encodes CASSEPSDRAHEQYF.

Many counts were recorded for this clonotype. The V and J genes are TRBV10-3 and TRBJ2-2, with D possibly being TRBD1 (6 bases). The CDR3 is 13 amino acids. Germline V gene sequence: CDR1 ENHRY, CDR2 SYGVKD. Trimming cost V 9 bases and J 5 bases, with 13 bases left between them. The CDR3 DNA sequence: TGTGCCATGCGTACAGGGAGAACCGGGGAGCTGTTTTTT. It specifies CAMRTGRTGELFF.

This clonotype was seen more than once but under ten times. The chain combines TRBV29-1 with TRBJ2-2, with D unclear. This CDR3 comprises 15 residues. V was clipped by 1 base and J by 1 base, with 10 bases between them. In germline, CDR1 is SQVTM, CDR2 ANQGSEA. The CDR3 DNA is TGCAGCGTTGAAGGAAGAGACAAGAACACCGGGGAGCTGTTTTTT. Encoded protein: CSVEGRDKNTGELFF.

This clonotype was seen at least ten times. V gene TRBV12-3 or TRBV12-4 combines with J gene TRBJ2-3; D unclear. This CDR3 is built from 13 residues. V lost 3 bases to trimming and J lost 3 bases, with 7 bases between them. The DNA for the CDR3 is TGTGCCAGCAGTTTTTCAGTGACAGATACGCAGTATTTT. It yields the protein CASSFSVTDTQYF.

This clonotype turned up a few times. V gene TRBV24-1 combines with J gene TRBJ2-5, with 8 bases that match TRBD1. V lost 4 bases, J lost 0 bases, and 6 bases stayed unmatched. There are 16 residues in the CDR3. Germline V gene lookup returns CDR1 KGHDR and CDR2 SFDVKD. Here the CDR3 DNA reads TGTGCCACCAGTGACACCGGACAGGGAAACCAAGAGACCCAGTACTTC. Translation: CATSDTGQGNQETQYF.

This clonotype was counted ten times or more. V is TRBV2 and J is TRBJ2-7; D perhaps matches TRBD1 (5 bases). The CDR3 contains 14 residues. CDR1 is SNHLY and CDR2 is FYNNEI in the germline V gene. The V end was cut by 8 bases, the J end by 5 bases, with 19 bases between. In DNA form, the CDR3 reads TGTGCCAGCCTCCCAGGGCAACAGTTCCACGAGCAGTACTTC. Protein product: CASLPGQQFHEQYF.

The chain links TRBV12-3 or TRBV12-4 to TRBJ1-2; 10 positions match TRBD1. This CDR3 is built from 14 residues. The V gene end was trimmed by 5 bases and the J gene end by 8 bases; junction bases not matched to a gene: 8. The CDR3 bases are TGTGCCAGCAGTGTGGACAGGGGGTCTGAAGGCTACACCTTC. This sequence encodes CASSVDRGSEGYTF.

This clonotype was detected only a few times. The chain is built from TRBV29-1 and TRBJ2-5; 15 bases are a match to TRBD2. V gave up 5 bases and J gave up 4 bases; unmatched junction bases: 5. The CDR3 length is 15 residues. Germline V CDR1 and CDR2: SQVTM, ANQGSEA. CDR3 DNA: TGCAGCGTTTCCCGGACTAGCGGGAGGGTAGAGACCCAGTACTTC. Translated, it gives CSVSRTSGRVETQYF. The whole variable domain, remainder taken from reference TRBV29-1 and TRBJ2-5, is SAVISQKPSRDICQRGTSLTIQCQVDSQVTMMFWYRQQPGQSLTLIATANQGSEATYESGFVIDKFPISRPNLTFSTLTVSNMSPEDSSIYLCSVSRTSGRVETQYFGPGTRLLVL.

The J gene is TRBJ1-2, the V gene TRBV4-1; no clear D. V was cut by 1 base and J by 3 bases, with 12 bases left in between. The germline V gene has CDR1 MGHRA and CDR2 YSYEKL. CDR3 length: 15 residues. CDR3 sequence: CASSQGEEAHYGYTF. For the CDR3, the DNA is TGCGCCAGCAGCCAAGGGGAGGAGGCTCACTATGGCTACACCTTC.

This clonotype was counted once. This sequence joins TRBV6-1 and TRBJ2-5; 11 bases are shared with TRBD2. This CDR3 spans 19 amino acids. Germline loops: CDR1 MNHNS, CDR2 SASEGT. Trimming took 6 bases from V and 2 from J; bases not matched to a gene: 17. CDR3 in amino acids: CASSRFRMEVAGGQETQYF. The CDR3 DNA is TGTGCCAGCAGCCGCTTTCGAATGGAGGTAGCGGGGGGGCAAGAGACCCAGTACTTC.

This chain links TRBV7-2 with TRBJ2-4; 11 bases are a match to TRBD2. The closer fit of TRBJ2-7 to the DNA end suggests the J call may be wrong. The CDR3 consists of 15 residues. The germline V gene encodes CDR1 SGHTA and CDR2 FQGNSA. The DNA of the CDR3 is TGTGCCAGCAGCTCTAGCGGGGGGACGGGCTACGAGCAGTACTTC. Translation gives CASSSSGGTGYEQYF.